This TCR beta chain was captured by sequencing in a study of technical replicates of blood from several donors. Clones were read by immunoSEQ multiplex PCR, and TCRdb kept only the in-frame ones, dropping some. The sample has approximately 76,000 clones, 86% seen once; the top ten hold roughly 4.8%. The V and J ends lost 7 bases and 0 bases, in that order; junction bases with no gene match: 5. This CDR3 contains 14 residues. Germline CDR1 reads MNHNY; CDR2 reads SVGAGI (reference sequence). This clonotype was sampled from a human donor in good health. Some clones in this sample may be carry-over from other donors' samples. The J gene is TRBJ2-7, the V gene TRBV6-6; 8 bases match TRBD1. The sample was PBMCs. The CDR3 is CASTRQGASYEQYF. CDR3 DNA: TGTGCCAGCACCCGGCAGGGGGCCTCCTACGAGCAGTACTTC.